This section outlines one TCR beta chain sequence together with its context. As yet, its antigen is unknown. Time point here: before natalizumab initiation. Every listed patient previously received interferon beta; all PML patients were women. The data derive from a study of multiple sclerosis patients with progressive multifocal leukoencephalopathy. Notes on the study in general: Before and during natalizumab, the clones expanded at PML already existed.

Sequencing was at survey level. Every PCR reaction included synthetic inline CDR3 controls for all V-J pairings. The assay was immunoSEQ multiplex PCR, and TCRdb's table has in-frame clones only and misses some. Among some 30,000 clones listed, more than 85% were seen once. V was clipped by 5 bases and J by 9 bases, with 13 bases between them. The length of the CDR3 is 13 residues. Germline lookup yields CDR1 KGHSH and CDR2 LQKENI. The rearrangement uses TRBV18 and TRBJ2-2; no clear D. Sequencing used PBMCs. The TCR was taken from a man younger than 40 with multiple sclerosis. The CDR3 spells CASSSLPAWELFF. The CDR3 DNA reads as TGTGCCAGCTCATCTCTACCCGCCTGGGAGCTGTTTTTT. Based on the CDR3 plus reference TRBV18 and TRBJ2-2, the full variable domain is NAGVMQNPRHLVRRRGQEARLRCSPMKGHSHVYWYRQLPEEGLKFMVYLQKENIIDESGMPKERFSAEFPKEGPSILRIQQVVRGDSAAYFCASSSLPAWELFFGEGSRLTVL.